These 27 T cell receptor beta chains came from one sample sequenced in a study of blood T cell repertoires in COVID-19. Clones were read by immunoSEQ multiplex PCR, and TCRdb kept only the in-frame ones, dropping some. The table records 90,000 or so clones, about 82% of them present only once. Source material: peripheral blood. Receptors were obtained from a human donor in a cohort sampled during active COVID-19.

On this clone itself: The same CDR3 also results from other DNA sequences found in this sample. This chain uses TRBV19 with TRBJ1-5; weak D call: TRBD1 (6 bases). The V gene's germline CDR1 is LNHDA and CDR2 SQIVND (reference sequence). V was cut by 10 bases and J by 4 bases, with 11 bases left in between. The CDR3 has 12 amino acids. The CDR3 DNA sequence: TGTGCCACCTCGGGACAAAATCAGCCCCAGCATTTT. Protein: CATSGQNQPQHF.

The CDR3 sequence: CASSRTGNSQPQHF. In nucleotides, the CDR3 is TGTGCCAGCAGCCGGACAGGGAATAGTCAGCCCCAGCATTTT. The rearrangement uses TRBV28 and TRBJ1-5; 8 bases match TRBD1. The V gene's germline CDR1 is MDHEN and CDR2 SYDVKM. The trim removed 6 bases at V and 6 bases at J, leaving 7 bases unmatched. CDR3 size: 14 residues.

The chain employs TRBV6-2 or TRBV6-3 and TRBJ2-1, with 9 bases aligning to TRBD2. V dropped 0 bases and J dropped 4; count of bases not matched to a gene: 7. Germline V gives CDR1 MNHEY, CDR2 SVGEGT. The CDR3 is 17 residues long. Here the CDR3 reads CASSYSGLAIIYNEQFF. The DNA of the CDR3 is TGTGCCAGCAGTTACTCAGGACTAGCGATTATTTACAATGAGCAGTTCTTC.

The chain links TRBV9 to TRBJ1-1; D not resolved. The CDR3 is made up of 14 amino acids. V was pared by 0 bases and J by 1 base, with 7 bases between. Germline assignment: CDR1 SGDLS and CDR2 YYNGEE. The CDR3 DNA is TGTGCCAGCAGCGTAGGTTTTCAGAACACTGAAGCTTTCTTT. Its translation: CASSVGFQNTEAFF.

This clone was counted many times. This chain connects TRBV5-6 to TRBJ2-4; 9 bases fit TRBD1. Trimming removed 0 bases from V and 13 bases from J; junction bases left unmatched: 5. This CDR3 comprises 13 residues. Germline CDR1 SGHDT, CDR2 YYEEEE. The CDR3 here is CASSLGTGALQYF. CDR3 bases: TGTGCCAGCAGCTTGGGGACAGGGGCCCTCCAGTACTTC.

The V call is TRBV7-6, the J call TRBJ1-1, with unresolved D. Per the germline V gene, CDR1 is SGHVS and CDR2 is FNYEAQ. Trimming left V 3 bases short and J 0 bases short, with 11 bases between. The CDR3 has 15 amino acids. The CDR3 region is CASSLMTGMNTEAFF. DNA of the CDR3: TGTGCCAGCAGCTTGATGACTGGAATGAACACTGAAGCTTTCTTT.

This clone has only one observation. The chain employs TRBV10-3 and TRBJ2-1; 8 bases agree with TRBD2. J lost 7 bases, V lost 4 bases, and 6 bases had no gene match. The CDR3 consists of 14 residues. Germline V gives CDR1 ENHRY, CDR2 SYGVKD. The CDR3 region is CAISGPPSGNEQFF. CDR3 DNA sequence: TGTGCCATCAGTGGCCCCCCTAGCGGGAATGAGCAGTTCTTC.

The chain uses TRBV3-1 (or the pseudogene TRBV3-2) and TRBJ2-1; 10 bases agree with TRBD2. Germline CDR1 is LGHDT and CDR2 is YNNKEL (reference sequence). V lost 4 bases to trimming and J lost 3 bases; unmatched junction nucleotides: 3. The CDR3 length is 15 residues. The CDR3 reads CASSLPSGSYNEQFF. The CDR3 region has the DNA TGTGCCAGCAGCCTTCCTAGCGGGAGCTACAATGAGCAGTTCTTC.

The chain couples TRBV5-6 to TRBJ2-7; possible D gene TRBD1, 5 bases. CDR1 and CDR2 from the germline V gene are SGHDT and YYEEEE. V dropped 0 bases and J dropped 1 base, with 8 bases sitting between them. The CDR3 sequence is 14 residues long. Here the CDR3 reads CASSLGSGSYEQYF. As DNA, the CDR3 is TGTGCCAGCAGCTTGGGTTCAGGGTCCTACGAGCAGTACTTC.

The V call is TRBV10-1, the J call TRBJ1-2; D ambiguous. CDR1 and CDR2 (germline): WNHNN, SYGVQD (reference sequence). The germline V and J ends were trimmed by 4 bases and 0 bases, with 6 bases remaining between them. This CDR3 has 13 amino acids. CDR3 residues: CASSAQANYGYTF. The CDR3 region has the DNA TGCGCCAGCAGTGCGCAGGCTAACTATGGCTACACCTTC.

This clone was counted a few times. The chain couples TRBV4-1 to TRBJ1-4; 7 bases are a match to TRBD1. V gave up 1 base and J gave up 11 bases; unmatched junction bases: 10. CDR1 MGHRA and CDR2 YSYEKL come from the germline V gene. The CDR3 covers 15 residues. The CDR3 loop reads CASSQGTGERVKLFF. DNA for the CDR3: TGCGCCAGCAGCCAAGGAACAGGGGAGAGGGTTAAACTGTTTTTT.

This chain links TRBV7-9 with TRBJ2-7; 7 bases map to TRBD2. J lost 7 bases, V lost 6 bases, and 12 bases had no gene match. This CDR3 has 14 residues. CDR1 and CDR2 (germline): SEHNR, FQNEAQ (reference sequence). The CDR3 sequence is CASRPLSGMGEQYF. The DNA of the CDR3 is TGTGCCAGCAGGCCATTAAGCGGGATGGGGGAGCAGTACTTC.

The chain is built from TRBV7-9 and TRBJ2-5; TRBD2 might be the D (6 bases). Germline V lookup: CDR1 SEHNR, CDR2 FQNEAQ (reference sequence). V lost 10 bases and J lost 1, with 13 bases in between. The CDR3 has 13 amino acids. In DNA, the CDR3 is TGTGCCACGGCCCGGGACTCCCAAGAGACCCAGTACTTC. It yields the protein CATARDSQETQYF.

This chain's CDR3 is CSAPLGPGANVLTF. The CDR3 DNA reads TGCAGCGCGCCACTAGGGCCCGGGGCCAACGTCCTGACTTTC. The rearrangement joins TRBV29-1 to TRBJ2-6, with TRBD2 as a possible D gene (5 bases). The germline V and J ends were trimmed by 7 bases and 4 bases, with 14 bases remaining between them. The CDR3 consists of 14 residues. Germline V lookup: CDR1 SQVTM, CDR2 ANQGSEA.

This chain links TRBV10-1 with TRBJ2-7; D is perhaps TRBD2 (5 bases). This CDR3 has 14 amino acids. Per germline, CDR1 WNHNN and CDR2 SYGVQD (reference sequence). The V end was cut by 3 bases, the J end by 9 bases, with 18 bases between. CDR3: CASSDNLGLHGQYF. CDR3 DNA: TGCGCCAGCAGTGACAACCTAGGACTCCACGGGCAGTACTTC.

The chain recombines TRBV29-1 with TRBJ2-5; 9 nucleotides agree with TRBD1. The CDR3 totals 12 residues. Germline assignment: CDR1 SQVTM and CDR2 ANQGSEA. With V trimmed by 6 bases and J by 7 bases, 6 bases remained unmatched. CDR3 nucleotides: TGCAGCGTGGGACAGGGAAGCGCGACCCAGTACTTC. Encoded protein: CSVGQGSATQYF.

The chain combines TRBV4-3 with TRBJ1-1; 7 nucleotides align to TRBD1. The J segment lost 6 bases and the V segment lost 0 bases, leaving 4 bases of the junction unmatched. The CDR3 extends over 14 amino acids. Germline assignment: CDR1 LGHNA and CDR2 YSLEER. CDR3 sequence reads: CASSQDGTAPEAFF. In DNA form, the CDR3 reads TGCGCCAGCAGCCAAGACGGGACAGCCCCTGAAGCTTTCTTT.

This clone showed up just once. The chain joins TRBV5-6 to TRBJ2-3; 12 bases map to TRBD1. Germline V gene sequence: CDR1 SGHDT, CDR2 YYEEEE. CDR3 size: 17 residues. V shed 3 bases and J 1 base; nucleotides not matched to a gene: 6. The CDR3 DNA follows: TGTGCCAGCAGCTCCCGGGACAGGGGGCGCCGCACAGATACGCAGTATTTT. It yields the protein CASSSRDRGRRTDTQYF. The entire variable domain, with the rest obtained from reference TRBV5-6 and TRBJ2-3, is as follows: DAGVTQSPTHLIKTRGQQVTLRCSPKSGHDTVSWYQQALGQGPQFIFQYYEEEERQRGNFPDRFSGHQFPNYSSELNVNALLLGDSALYLCASSSRDRGRRTDTQYFGPGTRLTVL.

The gene calls are TRBV5-1 and TRBJ1-2; perhaps TRBD1 as D (5 bases). V shed 4 bases and J shed 6 bases, with 19 bases lying between them. The CDR3 contains 15 residues. Per germline, CDR1 SGHRS and CDR2 YFSETQ. In DNA form, the CDR3 reads TGCGCCAGCAGCCCTGGGGGGGGGTTGCAGGATGGCTACACCTTC. Protein sequence: CASSPGGGLQDGYTF.

Details on this clone: The sample has other DNA sequences that encode this CDR3 too. The chain joins TRBV30 to TRBJ2-7, with D tentatively TRBD2 (5 bases). From germline, CDR1 is GTSNPN and CDR2 SVGIG (reference sequence). V was pared by 3 bases and J by 1 base, with 7 bases between. The CDR3 length is 12 residues. The CDR3 region is CAWSTGSYEQYF. The CDR3, as DNA: TGTGCCTGGAGCACGGGGTCCTACGAGCAGTACTTC.

The chain links TRBV2 to TRBJ1-4; D remains ambiguous. Trimming left V 6 bases short and J 4 bases short, with 3 bases between. In germline, CDR1 is SNHLY, CDR2 FYNNEI. The CDR3 covers 11 residues. The CDR3 loop is CASSINEKLFF. The CDR3 nucleotides are TGTGCCAGCAGCATTAATGAAAAACTGTTTTTT.

J is TRBJ1-2 and V is TRBV7-2, with D tentatively TRBD1 (6 bases). Trimming left V 5 bases short and J 0 bases short, with 13 bases between. The CDR3 length is 15 residues. Germline lookup yields CDR1 SGHTA and CDR2 FQGNSA. CDR3 in amino acids: CASSPGVLANYGYTF. The CDR3 DNA reads TGTGCCAGCAGCCCAGGGGTGTTAGCTAACTATGGCTACACCTTC.

This clone was observed a handful of times. The chain combines TRBV9 with TRBJ2-4; D is perhaps TRBD2 (5 bases). The germline V gene encodes CDR1 SGDLS and CDR2 YYNGEE. V gave up 3 bases and J gave up 0 bases, with 10 bases separating them. The CDR3 contains 15 residues. The CDR3 DNA sequence: TGTGCCAGCAGCGAGGAGGCACTAGCCAAAAACATTCAGTACTTC. Its protein product is CASSEEALAKNIQYF.

J is TRBJ1-2 and V is TRBV28; D unclear. This CDR3 spans 13 amino acids. Germline CDR1 is MDHEN and CDR2 is SYDVKM. V dropped 2 bases and J dropped 6 bases, with 10 bases sitting between them. CDR3 in DNA: TGTGCCAGCAGTTTAGGGCCTCCCGATGGCTACACCTTC. Translation: CASSLGPPDGYTF.

The rearrangement links TRBV9 to TRBJ2-7; possibly TRBD1 for D (6 bases). The CDR3 is 15 residues long. Germline V gene lookup returns CDR1 SGDLS and CDR2 YYNGEE. Trimming took off 0 bases at V and 5 bases at J, with 15 bases between the two ends. CDR3 loop: CASSVEGGLLDEQYF. The CDR3 bases are TGTGCCAGCAGCGTAGAAGGGGGTCTCCTGGACGAGCAGTACTTC.

This clone was detected a few times. The same CDR3 also results from other DNA sequences found in this sample. The chain couples TRBV7-3 to TRBJ2-1; the D gene is possibly TRBD1 (5 bases). The CDR3 runs 13 residues. Germline CDR1 SGHTA, CDR2 FQGTGA. Trimming shortened V by 3 bases and J by 7 bases, and 10 bases separated the two germline ends. CDR3 DNA sequence: TGTGCCAGCAGCTTGTCAGGGTCGAATGAGCAGTTCTTC. Its translation is CASSLSGSNEQFF.

This sequence joins TRBV6-6 and TRBJ1-2; TRBD1 might be the D (5 bases). V was clipped by 0 bases and J by 6 bases, with 8 bases between them. This CDR3 spans 13 amino acids. CDR1 is MNHNY, CDR2 SVGAGI, per germline (reference sequence). The DNA for the CDR3 is TGTGCCAGCAGTTACTCGCCGGACAATGGCTACACCTTC. As protein: CASSYSPDNGYTF.